This TCR beta chain came from a study of T cells in Graves' hyperthyroidism and ophthalmopathy. RNA transcripts were the template for amplifying TCR beta CDR3 regions. Primed by the HTBI set, a first-round RT-PCR was run on the TCR CDR3. Each CDR3 protein gets one entry after TCRdb re-called the multiplex PCR reads with MiXCR. The table shows some 400,000 distinct CDR3 sequences, with approximately 13% occurring only once. There are 15 residues in the CDR3. The V end was cut by 2 bases, the J end by 0 bases, with 9 bases between. Per the germline V gene, CDR1 is SGHKS and CDR2 is YYEKEE (reference sequence). This clonotype has more than one count but fewer than ten.

Sequencing used blood. The receptor comes from a man between 25 and 39 years old with Graves' hyperthyroidism that later progressed to Graves' ophthalmopathy. The chain uses TRBV5-5 and TRBJ1-3; no definite D call. The CDR3: CASSLETTSGNTIYF. The CDR3 DNA follows: TGTGCCAGCAGCTTAGAGACCACCTCTGGAAACACCATATATTTT.